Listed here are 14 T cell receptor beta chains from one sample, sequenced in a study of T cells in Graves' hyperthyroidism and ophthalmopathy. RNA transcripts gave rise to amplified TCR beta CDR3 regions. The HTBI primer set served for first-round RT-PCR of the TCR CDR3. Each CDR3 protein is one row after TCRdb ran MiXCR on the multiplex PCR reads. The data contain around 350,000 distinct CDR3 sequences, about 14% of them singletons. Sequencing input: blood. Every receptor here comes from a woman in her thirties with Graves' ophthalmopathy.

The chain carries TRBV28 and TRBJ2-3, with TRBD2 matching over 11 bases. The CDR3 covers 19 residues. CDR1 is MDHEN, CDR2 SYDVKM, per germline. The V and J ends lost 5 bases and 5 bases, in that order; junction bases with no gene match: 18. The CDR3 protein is CASSPSAGTSGVRGDTQYF. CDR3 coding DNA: TGTGCCAGCAGTCCCTCCGCCGGGACTAGCGGTGTCAGAGGAGATACGCAGTATTTT.

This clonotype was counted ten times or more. The CDR3 sequence: CSARVAAGGLETQYF. DNA of the CDR3: TGCAGTGCTAGAGTTGCAGCGGGGGGGCTGGAGACCCAGTACTTC. This sequence joins TRBV20-1 and TRBJ2-5; 10 bases agree with TRBD2. Germline V gene data show CDR1 as DFQATT and CDR2 as SNEGSKA (reference sequence). V shed 1 base and J 5 bases; nucleotides not matched to a gene: 7. This CDR3 comprises 15 residues.

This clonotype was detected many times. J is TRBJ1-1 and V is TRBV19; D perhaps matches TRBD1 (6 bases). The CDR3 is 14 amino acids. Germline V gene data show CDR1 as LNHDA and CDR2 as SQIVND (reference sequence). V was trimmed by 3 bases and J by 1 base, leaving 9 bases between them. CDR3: CASSIVTGNTEAFF. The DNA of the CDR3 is TGTGCCAGTAGTATTGTGACAGGGAACACTGAAGCTTTCTTT.

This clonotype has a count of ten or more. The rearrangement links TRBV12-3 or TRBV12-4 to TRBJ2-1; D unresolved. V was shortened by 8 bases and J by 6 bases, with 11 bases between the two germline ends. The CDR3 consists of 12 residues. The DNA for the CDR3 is TGTGCCAGCGGGCCGGTTTCCAATGAGCAGTTCTTC. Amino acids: CASGPVSNEQFF.

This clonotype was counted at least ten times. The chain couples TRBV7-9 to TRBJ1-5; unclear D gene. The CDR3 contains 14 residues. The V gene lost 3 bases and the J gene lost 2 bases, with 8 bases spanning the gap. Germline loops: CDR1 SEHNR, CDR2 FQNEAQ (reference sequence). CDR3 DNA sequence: TGTGCCAGCAGCTTGAACGGCGGCAATCAGCCCCAGCATTTT. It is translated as CASSLNGGNQPQHF. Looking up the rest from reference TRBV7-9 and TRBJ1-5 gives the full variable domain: DTGVSQNPRHKITKRGQNVTFRCDPISEHNRLYWYRQTLGQGPEFLTYFQNEAQLEKSRLLSDRFSAERPKGSFSTLEIQRTEQGDSAMYLCASSLNGGNQPQHFGDGTRLSIL.

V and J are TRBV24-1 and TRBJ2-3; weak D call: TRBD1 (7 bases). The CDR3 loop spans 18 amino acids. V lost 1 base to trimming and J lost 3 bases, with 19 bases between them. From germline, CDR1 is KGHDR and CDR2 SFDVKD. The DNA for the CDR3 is TGTGCCACCAGTGATTTAGGCCCAGGGGGGATTGGGACAGATACGCAGTATTTT. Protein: CATSDLGPGGIGTDTQYF.

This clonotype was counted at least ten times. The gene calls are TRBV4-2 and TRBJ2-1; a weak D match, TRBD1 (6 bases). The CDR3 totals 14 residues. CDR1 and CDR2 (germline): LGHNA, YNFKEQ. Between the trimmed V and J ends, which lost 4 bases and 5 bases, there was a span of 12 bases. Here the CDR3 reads CASSPQDSDNEQFF. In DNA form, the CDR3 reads TGTGCCAGCAGCCCCCAGGACAGTGACAATGAGCAGTTCTTC.

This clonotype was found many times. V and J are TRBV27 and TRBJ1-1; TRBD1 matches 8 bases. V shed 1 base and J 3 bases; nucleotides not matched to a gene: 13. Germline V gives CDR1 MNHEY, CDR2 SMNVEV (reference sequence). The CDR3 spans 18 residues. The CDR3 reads CASSLWGRGRALDTEAFF. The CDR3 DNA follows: TGTGCCAGCAGTTTATGGGGCAGGGGGCGCGCTTTGGACACTGAAGCTTTCTTT.

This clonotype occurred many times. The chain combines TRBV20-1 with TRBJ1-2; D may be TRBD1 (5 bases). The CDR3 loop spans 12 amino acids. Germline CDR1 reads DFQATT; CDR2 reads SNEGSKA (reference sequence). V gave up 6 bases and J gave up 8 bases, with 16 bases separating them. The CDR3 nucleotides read TGCAGTGCCCCGGCAGGGCTCGGGGGCTACACCTTC. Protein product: CSAPAGLGGYTF.

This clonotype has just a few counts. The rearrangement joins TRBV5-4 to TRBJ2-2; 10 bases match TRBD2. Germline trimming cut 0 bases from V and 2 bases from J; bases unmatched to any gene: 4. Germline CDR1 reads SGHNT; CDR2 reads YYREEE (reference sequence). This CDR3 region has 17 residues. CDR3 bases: TGTGCCAGCAGCTTGGAACTAGCGGGGAGTAACACCGGGGAGCTGTTTTTT. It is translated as CASSLELAGSNTGELFF.

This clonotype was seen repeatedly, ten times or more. The CDR3 loop is CASSSGATNEKLFF. The DNA for the CDR3 is TGCGCCAGCAGCTCAGGAGCAACTAATGAAAAACTGTTTTTT. The rearrangement links TRBV5-1 to TRBJ1-4; D is uncertain. The CDR3 is made up of 14 amino acids. From germline, CDR1 is SGHRS and CDR2 YFSETQ. V lost 3 bases to trimming and J lost 0 bases, with 6 bases between them.

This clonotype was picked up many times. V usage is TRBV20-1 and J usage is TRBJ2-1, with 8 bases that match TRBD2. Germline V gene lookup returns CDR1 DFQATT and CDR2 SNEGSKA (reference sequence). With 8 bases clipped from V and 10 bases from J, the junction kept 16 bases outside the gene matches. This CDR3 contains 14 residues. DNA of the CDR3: TGCAGTTCTTATAGCGGGGCCCCGAAAAGGGAGCAGTTCTTC. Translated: CSSYSGAPKREQFF.

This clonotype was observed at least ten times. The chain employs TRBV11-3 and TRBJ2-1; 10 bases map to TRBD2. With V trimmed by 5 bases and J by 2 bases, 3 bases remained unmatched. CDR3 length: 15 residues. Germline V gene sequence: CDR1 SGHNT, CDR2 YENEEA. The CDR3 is CASSLGLATYNEQFF. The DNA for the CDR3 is TGTGCCAGCAGCCTGGGACTAGCGACCTACAATGAGCAGTTCTTC.

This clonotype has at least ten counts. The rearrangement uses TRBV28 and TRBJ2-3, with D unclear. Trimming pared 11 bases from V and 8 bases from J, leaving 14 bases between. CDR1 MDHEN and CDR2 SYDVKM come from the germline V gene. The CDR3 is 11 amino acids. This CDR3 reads CASSSWGTQYF. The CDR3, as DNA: TGTGCCTCGAGCAGCTGGGGTACGCAGTATTTT.